This T cell receptor (beta chain) was observed in a study of vaccination and CD4 T cells after COVID-19. Background on the study: Convalescent donors were composed of six males and four females, of whom two were Hispanic.

Remarks on this clonotype: Its antigen is not known.

The V gene lost 2 bases and the J gene lost 5 bases, with 9 bases spanning the gap. Germline V gene data show CDR1 as LGHNA and CDR2 as YSLEER. The CDR3 is 13 amino acids. Cultured CD4+ T cell DNA was sequenced using the Oncomine TCR Beta short-read assay. TCRdb re-called the PCR reads through MiXCR, storing one row per CDR3 protein. Here the sample spans under 20,000 distinct CDR3 sequences, approximately 52% being singletons. The treatment is: 10-day PBMC culture with coronavirus spike peptide pools or control peptides (ViraFEST assay). Wells contained 1.5 million to 2.5 million PBMCs each, and these were cultured with 7.5 to 10 IU/ml IL-2 and roughly 10 ug/ml peptide pools.

The genes are TRBV4-3 and TRBJ2-5; D is unclear. The sample was CD4+ T cells from blood, cultured in vitro. This TCR was recovered from a human donor who had recovered from COVID-19. Here the CDR3 reads CASSQWTGETQYF. The CDR3 DNA is TGCGCCAGCAGCCAATGGACCGGGGAGACCCAGTACTTC.